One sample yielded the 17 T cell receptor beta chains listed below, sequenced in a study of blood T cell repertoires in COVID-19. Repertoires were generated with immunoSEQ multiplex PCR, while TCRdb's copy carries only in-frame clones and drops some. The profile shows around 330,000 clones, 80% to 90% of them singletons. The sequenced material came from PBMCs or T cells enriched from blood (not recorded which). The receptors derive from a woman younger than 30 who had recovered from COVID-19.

CDR3 amino acids: CASSVAPGRTDTQYF. The CDR3 nucleotides are TGTGCCAGCAGCGTAGCGCCAGGGCGCACAGATACGCAGTATTTT. V is TRBV9 and J is TRBJ2-3; TRBD1 might be the D (5 bases). V was clipped by 0 bases and J by 1 base, with 9 bases between them. This CDR3 contains 15 residues. CDR1 is SGDLS and CDR2 is YYNGEE in the germline V gene.

The CDR3 sequence: CASSQETGFWLNTEAFF. The CDR3 DNA follows: TGCGCCAGCAGCCAAGAAACGGGGTTTTGGCTGAACACTGAAGCTTTCTTT. This chain uses TRBV4-3 with TRBJ1-1, with D hard to call. The CDR3 contains 17 residues. In germline, CDR1 is LGHNA, CDR2 YSLEER. V was clipped by 0 bases and J by 0 bases, with 14 bases between them.

Here the CDR3 DNA reads TGTGCCAGCAGTGACTCACTAGCGGGGGGGTACAATGAGCAGTTCTTC. Protein: CASSDSLAGGYNEQFF. The chain uses TRBV6-4 and TRBJ2-1, with 13 bases that match TRBD2. The CDR3 consists of 16 residues. CDR1 MRHNA and CDR2 SNTAGT come from the germline V gene. The V segment lost 0 bases and the J segment 4 bases; nucleotides outside the gene matches: 0.

The CDR3 spells CASSLTRQGYEQYF. As DNA, the CDR3 is TGTGCCAGCAGCTTAACACGACAGGGCTACGAGCAGTACTTC. This chain links TRBV5-5 with TRBJ2-7, with 7 bases matching TRBD1. The CDR3 covers 14 residues. V trimming: 2 bases; J trimming: 3 bases; junction bases outside the gene matches: 5. CDR1 is SGHKS and CDR2 is YYEKEE in the germline V gene (reference sequence).

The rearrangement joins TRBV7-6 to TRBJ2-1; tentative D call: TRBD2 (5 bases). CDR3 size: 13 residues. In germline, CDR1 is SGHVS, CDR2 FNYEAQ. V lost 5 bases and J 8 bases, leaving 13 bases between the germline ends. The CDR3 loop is CASSPLEGDEQFF. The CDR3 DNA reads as TGTGCCAGCAGCCCCCTTGAGGGAGATGAGCAGTTCTTC.

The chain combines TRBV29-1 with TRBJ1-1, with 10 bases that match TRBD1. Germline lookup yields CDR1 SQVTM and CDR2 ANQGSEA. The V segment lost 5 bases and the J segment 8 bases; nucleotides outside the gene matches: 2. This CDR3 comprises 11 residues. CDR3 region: CSVSTGGEAFF. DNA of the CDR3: TGCAGCGTTTCGACAGGGGGCGAAGCTTTCTTT.

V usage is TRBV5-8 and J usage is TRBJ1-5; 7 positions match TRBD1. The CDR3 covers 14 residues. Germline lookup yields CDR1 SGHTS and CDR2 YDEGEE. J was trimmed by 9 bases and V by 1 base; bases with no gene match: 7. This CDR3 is CASSLLQGTGPQHF. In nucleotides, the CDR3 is TGTGCCAGCAGCTTGTTACAGGGGACCGGGCCCCAGCATTTT.

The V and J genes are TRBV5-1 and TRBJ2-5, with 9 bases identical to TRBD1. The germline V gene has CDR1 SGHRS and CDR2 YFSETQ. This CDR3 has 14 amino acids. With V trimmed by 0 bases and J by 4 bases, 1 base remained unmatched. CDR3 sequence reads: CASSLEGQGETQYF. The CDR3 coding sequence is TGCGCCAGCAGCTTGGAGGGACAGGGAGAGACCCAGTACTTC.

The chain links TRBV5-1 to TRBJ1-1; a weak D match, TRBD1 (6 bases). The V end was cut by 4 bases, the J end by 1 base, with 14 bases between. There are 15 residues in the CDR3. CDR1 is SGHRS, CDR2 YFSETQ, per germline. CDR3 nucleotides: TGCGCCAGCAGCAACCAAGGGGGATCGAACACTGAAGCTTTCTTT. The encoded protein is CASSNQGGSNTEAFF.

The CDR3 protein is CASRLLASNQPQHF. The CDR3 DNA is TGTGCCAGTAGGCTCTTGGCTAGCAATCAGCCCCAGCATTTT. The chain is built from TRBV19 and TRBJ1-5; D remains unclear. Looked up from germline, CDR1 is LNHDA and CDR2 is SQIVND (reference sequence). V gave up 6 bases and J gave up 0 bases, with 9 bases separating them. This CDR3 is built from 14 residues.

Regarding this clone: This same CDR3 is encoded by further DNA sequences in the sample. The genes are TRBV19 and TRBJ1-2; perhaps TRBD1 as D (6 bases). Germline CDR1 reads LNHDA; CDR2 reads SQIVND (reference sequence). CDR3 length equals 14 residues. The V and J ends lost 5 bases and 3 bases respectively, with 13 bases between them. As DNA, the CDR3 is TGTGCCAGTAGTCTCCAGGGGTTGGACTATGGCTACACCTTC. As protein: CASSLQGLDYGYTF.

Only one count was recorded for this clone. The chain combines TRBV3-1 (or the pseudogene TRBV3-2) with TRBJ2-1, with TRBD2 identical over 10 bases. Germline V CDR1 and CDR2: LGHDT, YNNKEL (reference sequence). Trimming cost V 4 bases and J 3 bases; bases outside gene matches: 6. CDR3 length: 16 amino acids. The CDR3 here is CASSPRTSGYYNEQFF. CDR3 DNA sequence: TGTGCCAGCAGCCCCAGGACTAGCGGTTACTACAATGAGCAGTTCTTC.

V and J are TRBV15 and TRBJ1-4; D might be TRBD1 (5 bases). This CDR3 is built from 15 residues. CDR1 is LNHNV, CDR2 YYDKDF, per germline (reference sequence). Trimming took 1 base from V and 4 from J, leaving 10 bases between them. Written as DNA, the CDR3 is TGTGCCACCAGCAGAGTAGGGGCCGATAATGAAAAACTGTTTTTT. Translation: CATSRVGADNEKLFF.

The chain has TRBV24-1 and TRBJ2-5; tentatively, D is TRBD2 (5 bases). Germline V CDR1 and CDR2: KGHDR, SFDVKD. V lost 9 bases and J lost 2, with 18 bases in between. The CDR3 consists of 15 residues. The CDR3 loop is CATGGRLFGQETQYF. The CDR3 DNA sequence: TGTGCCACCGGCGGGCGGCTCTTTGGTCAAGAGACCCAGTACTTC.

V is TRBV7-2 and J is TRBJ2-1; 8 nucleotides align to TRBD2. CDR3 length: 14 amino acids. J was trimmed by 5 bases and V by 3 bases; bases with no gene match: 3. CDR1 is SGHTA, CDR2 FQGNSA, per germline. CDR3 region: CASSFGGVNNEQFF. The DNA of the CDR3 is TGTGCCAGCAGCTTCGGGGGGGTGAACAATGAGCAGTTCTTC.

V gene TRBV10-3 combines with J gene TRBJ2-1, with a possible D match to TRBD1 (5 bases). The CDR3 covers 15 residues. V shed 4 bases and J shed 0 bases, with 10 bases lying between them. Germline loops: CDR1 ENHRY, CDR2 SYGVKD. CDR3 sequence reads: CAISGGWGSYNEQFF. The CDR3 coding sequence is TGTGCCATCAGTGGGGGCTGGGGCTCCTACAATGAGCAGTTCTTC.

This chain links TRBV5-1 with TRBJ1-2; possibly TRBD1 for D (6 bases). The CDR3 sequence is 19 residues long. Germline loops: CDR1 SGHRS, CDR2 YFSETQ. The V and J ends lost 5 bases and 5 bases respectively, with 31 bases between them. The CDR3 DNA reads TGCGCCAGCAGGCGTGAACAGGGTCCTGTCTTAATTGGGTTTTATGGCTACACCTTC. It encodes CASRREQGPVLIGFYGYTF.